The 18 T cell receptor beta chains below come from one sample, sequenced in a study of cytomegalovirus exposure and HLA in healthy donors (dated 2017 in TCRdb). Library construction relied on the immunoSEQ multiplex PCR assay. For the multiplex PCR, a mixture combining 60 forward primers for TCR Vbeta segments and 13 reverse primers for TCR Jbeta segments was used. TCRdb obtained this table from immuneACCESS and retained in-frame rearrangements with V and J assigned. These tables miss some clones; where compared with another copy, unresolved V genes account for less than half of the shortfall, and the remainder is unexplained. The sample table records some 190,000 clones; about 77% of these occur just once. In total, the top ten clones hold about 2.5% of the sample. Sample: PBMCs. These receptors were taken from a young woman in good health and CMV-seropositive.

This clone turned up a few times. The DNA of the CDR3 is TGTGCCAGTAGTATTTCGGGGGAGGTTTCACCCCTCCACTTT. Translating gives CASSISGEVSPLHF. The V call is TRBV19, the J call TRBJ1-6; perhaps TRBD1 as D (5 bases). Germline lookup yields CDR1 LNHDA and CDR2 SQIVND (reference sequence). V dropped 3 bases and J dropped 9 bases, with 12 bases sitting between them. The CDR3 totals 14 residues.

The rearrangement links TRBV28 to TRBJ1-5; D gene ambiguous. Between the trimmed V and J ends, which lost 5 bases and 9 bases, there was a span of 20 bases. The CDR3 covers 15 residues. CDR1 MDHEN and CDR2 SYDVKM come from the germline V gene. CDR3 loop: CASSPGTPPARPQHF. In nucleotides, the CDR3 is TGTGCCAGCAGTCCCGGCACCCCACCGGCTAGGCCCCAGCATTTT.

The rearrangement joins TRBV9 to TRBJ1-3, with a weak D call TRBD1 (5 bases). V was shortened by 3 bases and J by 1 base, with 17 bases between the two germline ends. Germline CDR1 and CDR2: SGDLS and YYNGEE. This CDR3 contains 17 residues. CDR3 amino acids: CASSAAAGGRSGNTIYF. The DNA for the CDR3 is TGTGCCAGCAGCGCGGCCGCGGGGGGAAGATCTGGAAACACCATATATTTT.

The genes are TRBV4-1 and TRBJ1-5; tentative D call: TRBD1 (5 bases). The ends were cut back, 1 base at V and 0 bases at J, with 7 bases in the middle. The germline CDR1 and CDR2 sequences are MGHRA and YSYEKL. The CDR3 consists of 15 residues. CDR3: CASSQGGGSNQPQHF. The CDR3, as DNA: TGCGCCAGCAGCCAAGGGGGGGGTAGCAATCAGCCCCAGCATTTT.

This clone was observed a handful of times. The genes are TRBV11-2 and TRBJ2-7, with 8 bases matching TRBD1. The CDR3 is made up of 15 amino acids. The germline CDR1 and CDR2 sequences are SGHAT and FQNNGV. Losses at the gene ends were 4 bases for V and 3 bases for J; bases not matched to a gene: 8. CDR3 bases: TGTGCCAGCAGCTCCCGCGGACAGGGTGTCTACGAGCAGTACTTC. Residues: CASSSRGQGVYEQYF.

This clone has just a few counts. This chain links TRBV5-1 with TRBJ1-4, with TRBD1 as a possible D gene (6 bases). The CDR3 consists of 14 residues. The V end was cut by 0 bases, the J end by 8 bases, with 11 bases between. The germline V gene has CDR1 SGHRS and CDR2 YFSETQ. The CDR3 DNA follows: TGCGCCAGCAGCTTGGAACAGGGATCCGAAAAACTGTTTTTT. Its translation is CASSLEQGSEKLFF.

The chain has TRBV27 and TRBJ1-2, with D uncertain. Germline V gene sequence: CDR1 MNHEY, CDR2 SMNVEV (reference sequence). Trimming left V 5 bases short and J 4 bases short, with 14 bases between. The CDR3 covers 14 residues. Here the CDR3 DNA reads TGTGCCAGCAGTACACTCAGGTTACCCTATGGCTACACCTTC. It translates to CASSTLRLPYGYTF.

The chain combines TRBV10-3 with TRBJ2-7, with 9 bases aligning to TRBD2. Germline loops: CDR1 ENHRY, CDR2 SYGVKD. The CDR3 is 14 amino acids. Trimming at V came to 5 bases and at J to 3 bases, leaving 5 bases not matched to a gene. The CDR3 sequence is CAISPSSGVYEQYF. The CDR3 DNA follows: TGTGCCATCAGTCCCTCTAGCGGGGTCTACGAGCAGTACTTC.

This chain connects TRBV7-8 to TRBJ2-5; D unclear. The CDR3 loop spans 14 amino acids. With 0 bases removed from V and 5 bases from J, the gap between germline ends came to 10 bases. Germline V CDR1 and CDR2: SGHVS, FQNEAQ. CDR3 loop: CASSLAVTLETQYF. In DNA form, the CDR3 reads TGTGCCAGCAGCTTAGCGGTTACTCTGGAGACCCAGTACTTC.

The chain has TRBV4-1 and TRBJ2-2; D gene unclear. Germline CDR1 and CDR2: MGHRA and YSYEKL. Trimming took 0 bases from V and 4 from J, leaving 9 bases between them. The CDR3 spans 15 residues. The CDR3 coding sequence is TGCGCCAGCAGCCAAGAAGGATCGGGCACCGGGGAGCTGTTTTTT. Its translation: CASSQEGSGTGELFF.

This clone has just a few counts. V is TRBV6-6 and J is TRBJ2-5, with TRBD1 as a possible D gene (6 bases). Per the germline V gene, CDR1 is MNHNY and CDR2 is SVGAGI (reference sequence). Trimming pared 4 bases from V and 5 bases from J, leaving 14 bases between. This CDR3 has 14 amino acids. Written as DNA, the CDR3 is TGTGCCAGCAGTTCCCCCAGGGGCGCGGAGACCCAGTACTTC. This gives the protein CASSSPRGAETQYF.

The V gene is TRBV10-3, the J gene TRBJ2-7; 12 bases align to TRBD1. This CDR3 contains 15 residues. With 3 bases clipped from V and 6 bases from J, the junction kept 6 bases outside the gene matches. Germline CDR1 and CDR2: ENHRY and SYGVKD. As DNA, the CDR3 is TGTGCCATCAGTGAATCGGGACAGGGGGCGGGCGAGCAGTACTTC. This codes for CAISESGQGAGEQYF.

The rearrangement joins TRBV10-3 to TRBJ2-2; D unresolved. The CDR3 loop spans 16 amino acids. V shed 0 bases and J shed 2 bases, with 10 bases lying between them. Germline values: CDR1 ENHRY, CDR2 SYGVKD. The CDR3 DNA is TGTGCCATCAGTGAGTCAGAAACAGCTAACACCGGGGAGCTGTTTTTT. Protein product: CAISESETANTGELFF.

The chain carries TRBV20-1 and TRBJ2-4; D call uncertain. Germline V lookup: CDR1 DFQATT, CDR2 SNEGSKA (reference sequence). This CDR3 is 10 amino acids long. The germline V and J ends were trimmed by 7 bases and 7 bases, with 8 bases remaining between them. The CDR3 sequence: CSGALNIQYF. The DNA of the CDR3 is TGCAGTGGGGCCCTGAACATTCAGTACTTC.

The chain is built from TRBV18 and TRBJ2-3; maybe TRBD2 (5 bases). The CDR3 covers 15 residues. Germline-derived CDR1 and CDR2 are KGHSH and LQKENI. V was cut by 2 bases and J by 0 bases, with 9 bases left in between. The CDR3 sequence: CASSPTSGSTDTQYF. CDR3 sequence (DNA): TGTGCCAGCTCACCAACGAGCGGCAGCACAGATACGCAGTATTTT.

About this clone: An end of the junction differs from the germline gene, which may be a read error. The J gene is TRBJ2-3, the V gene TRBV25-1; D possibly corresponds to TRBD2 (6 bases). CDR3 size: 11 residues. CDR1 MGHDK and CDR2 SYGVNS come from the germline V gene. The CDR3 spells CASSEAGRGFF. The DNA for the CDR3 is TGTGCCAGCAGTGAGGCCGGCCGGGGGTTTTTT.

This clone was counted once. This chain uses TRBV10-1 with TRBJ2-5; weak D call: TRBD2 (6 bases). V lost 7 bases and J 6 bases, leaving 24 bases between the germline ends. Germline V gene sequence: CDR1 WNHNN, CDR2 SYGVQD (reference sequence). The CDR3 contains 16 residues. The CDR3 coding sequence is TGCGCCAGCAAAGGCGGCCAAGGTGGCCGGGGGAAGACCCAGTACTTC. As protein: CASKGGQGGRGKTQYF.

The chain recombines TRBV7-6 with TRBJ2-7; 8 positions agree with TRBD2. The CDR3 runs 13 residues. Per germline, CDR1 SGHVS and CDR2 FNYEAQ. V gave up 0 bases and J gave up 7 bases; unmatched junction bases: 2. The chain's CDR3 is CASSLATSEEQYF. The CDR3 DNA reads TGTGCCAGCAGCTTAGCGACTAGCGAAGAGCAGTACTTC. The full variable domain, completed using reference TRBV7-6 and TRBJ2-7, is GAGVSQSPRYKVTKRGQDVALRCDPISGHVSLYWYRQALGQGPEFLTYFNYEAQQDKSGLPNDRFSAERPEGSISTLTIQRTEQRDSAMYRCASSLATSEEQYFGPGTRLTVT.